The next 10 T cell receptor beta chains were all read from a single sample in a study of cytomegalovirus exposure and HLA in healthy donors. PCR used 60 Vbeta primers and 13 Jbeta primers. Here immunoSEQ multiplex PCR was the method, and the copy in TCRdb shows in-frame clones only, minus some. The repertoire holds about 120,000 clones, with over 70% as singletons. The material sequenced was PBMCs. The origin of the receptors is a woman aged 40 to 55 in good health and CMV-seronegative.

This sequence joins TRBV28 and TRBJ2-1, with D hard to call. With 0 bases removed from V and 9 bases from J, the gap between germline ends came to 18 bases. The CDR3 is made up of 16 amino acids. Germline CDR1 and CDR2: MDHEN and SYDVKM. DNA of the CDR3: TGTGCCAGCAGTTTATGGTCCCCATTCTCTGGCACTGAGCAGTTCTTC. Protein: CASSLWSPFSGTEQFF.

The rearrangement joins TRBV7-2 to TRBJ2-2, with no clear D. The CDR3 totals 18 residues. V lost 2 bases and J lost 2, with 18 bases in between. Germline lookup yields CDR1 SGHTA and CDR2 FQGNSA. The CDR3 here is CASSLTYWSDRNTGELFF. The CDR3 DNA reads as TGTGCCAGCAGCTTAACGTATTGGTCAGATCGAAACACCGGGGAGCTGTTTTTT.

The V gene is TRBV5-4, the J gene TRBJ1-4; 8 bases line up with TRBD1. Germline V lookup: CDR1 SGHNT, CDR2 YYREEE (reference sequence). The CDR3 is made up of 16 amino acids. V trimming: 1 base; J trimming: 5 bases; junction bases outside the gene matches: 7. The CDR3 spells CASSLPGRGPNEKLFF. CDR3 nucleotides: TGTGCCAGCAGCTTGCCCGGCAGGGGGCCAAATGAAAAACTGTTTTTT.

The chain employs TRBV4-3 and TRBJ1-4; D is uncertain. Trimming shortened V by 1 base and J by 3 bases, and 15 bases separated the two germline ends. Germline V CDR1 and CDR2: LGHNA, YSLEER. The CDR3 consists of 17 residues. CDR3 protein: CASSQGYRTVANEKLFF. CDR3 in DNA: TGCGCCAGCAGCCAAGGGTACCGGACTGTTGCTAATGAAAAACTGTTTTTT.

The V gene is TRBV6-1, the J gene TRBJ1-2; D not certain. V gave up 5 bases and J gave up 7 bases, with 11 bases separating them. Germline V gene sequence: CDR1 MNHNS, CDR2 SASEGT. The CDR3 spans 12 residues. The chain's CDR3 is CASSPLGAGYTF. The CDR3 DNA reads TGTGCCAGCAGTCCCCTGGGAGCTGGCTACACCTTC.

This chain links TRBV5-1 with TRBJ1-2; TRBD1 matches 8 bases. This CDR3 contains 15 residues. The V segment lost 3 bases and the J segment 2 bases; nucleotides outside the gene matches: 6. Germline V gene data show CDR1 as SGHRS and CDR2 as YFSETQ. This chain's CDR3 is CASSSSTGGNYGYTF. CDR3 DNA: TGCGCCAGCAGCTCCTCCACAGGGGGGAACTATGGCTACACCTTC.

This clone was picked up one time. The junction shows a germline mismatch at one end, possibly a read error. The chain carries TRBV10-3 and TRBJ2-5; TRBD2 matches at 7 bases. The CDR3 totals 13 residues. In germline, CDR1 is ENHRY, CDR2 SYGVKD. DNA of the CDR3: TGTGCCACTAAAACTAGCGACCAAGAGGCCCAGTACTTC. This codes for CATKTSDQEAQYF.

The J gene is TRBJ1-4, the V gene TRBV5-4; 7 nucleotides line up with TRBD1. The CDR3 spans 14 residues. Germline V CDR1 and CDR2: SGHNT, YYREEE (reference sequence). The junction had 8 bases not matched to a gene; V was cut back by 4 bases and J by 8 bases. The CDR3 nucleotides are TGTGCCAGCAGCCTCGACAGGGTTGACGAAAAACTGTTTTTT. Protein sequence: CASSLDRVDEKLFF.

The gene calls are TRBV7-2 and TRBJ1-5; D is possibly TRBD1 (6 bases). The CDR3 has 14 amino acids. Germline assignment: CDR1 SGHTA and CDR2 FQGNSA. V lost 7 bases and J lost 6, with 16 bases in between. The chain's CDR3 is CASTSMGGRQPQHF. CDR3 nucleotides: TGTGCCAGCACATCCATGGGGGGGCGTCAGCCCCAGCATTTT.

This sequence joins TRBV6-1 and TRBJ2-3; 9 bases are shared with TRBD1. Germline V gene data show CDR1 as MNHNS and CDR2 as SASEGT. J lost 8 bases, V lost 3 bases, and 12 bases had no gene match. CDR3 length: 16 residues. The CDR3 bases are TGTGCCAGCAGTGATACAGGGGGCGTACGGTGGACTACGCAGTATTTT. As protein: CASSDTGGVRWTTQYF.